The 22 T cell receptor beta chains below all came from one sample that was sequenced in a study of Graves' ophthalmopathy and Graves' hyperthyroidism. RNA transcripts were the template, and TCR beta CDR3 regions were amplified from them. HTBI primers were used in a first-round RT-PCR, which preceded a second-round multiplex PCR. TCRdb fed the multiplex PCR reads into MiXCR, producing one record per CDR3 protein. Of 450,000 or so distinct CDR3 sequences in the sample, roughly 14% are singletons; the top ten hold over 7.5%. Sequencing was carried out using blood. Receptor source: a young woman with Graves' ophthalmopathy.

At least ten counts were recorded for this clonotype. The CDR3 coding sequence is TGTGCCAGCAGACGTACGGGACAGGGGTTCTCTAATTCACCCCTCCACTTT. This sequence encodes CASRRTGQGFSNSPLHF. J is TRBJ1-6 and V is TRBV6-1; TRBD1 matches 10 bases. The germline gives CDR1 MNHNS, CDR2 SASEGT. V was pared by 6 bases and J by 6 bases, with 11 bases of the junction left unmatched. This CDR3 spans 17 amino acids.

This clonotype was found a few times. The chain employs TRBV5-1 and TRBJ2-7, with D perhaps TRBD1 (6 bases). The CDR3 has 15 residues. Trimming pared 1 base from V and 0 bases from J, leaving 11 bases between. Germline CDR1 SGHRS, CDR2 YFSETQ. Here the CDR3 DNA reads TGCGCCAGCAGCTTGAGCGACAGGAGCTCCTACGAGCAGTACTTC. It translates to CASSLSDRSSYEQYF.

Ten or more counts support this clonotype. The chain's CDR3 is CASSGRSNTEAFF. The CDR3 DNA follows: TGTGCCAGCAGCGGTCGGTCGAACACTGAAGCTTTCTTT. This sequence joins TRBV11-3 and TRBJ1-1, with D unclear. Germline assignment: CDR1 SGHNT and CDR2 YENEEA. This CDR3 spans 13 amino acids. With 5 bases removed from V and 1 base from J, the gap between germline ends came to 8 bases.

This clonotype has ten or more counts. CDR3 amino acids: CASNRGENTEAFF. DNA of the CDR3: TGTGCCAGCAACAGGGGAGAGAACACTGAAGCTTTCTTT. The chain links TRBV6-1 to TRBJ1-1; 7 nucleotides agree with TRBD1. This CDR3 spans 13 amino acids. Germline V gene lookup returns CDR1 MNHNS and CDR2 SASEGT. Germline trimming cut 7 bases from V and 1 base from J; bases unmatched to any gene: 3.

This clonotype was detected only a few times. This chain uses TRBV6-1 with TRBJ1-2; D might be TRBD1 (5 bases). V was clipped by 7 bases and J by 8 bases, with 20 bases between them. Germline V gene sequence: CDR1 MNHNS, CDR2 SASEGT. The length of the CDR3 is 14 residues. CDR3 loop: CASTAGGRGRGYTF. The CDR3 DNA reads TGTGCCAGCACCGCCGGGGGGAGAGGTCGAGGCTACACCTTC.

This clonotype occurred many times. This chain uses TRBV27 with TRBJ1-1; D remains ambiguous. Per germline, CDR1 MNHEY and CDR2 SMNVEV (reference sequence). The CDR3 runs 14 residues. Between the trimmed V and J ends, which lost 4 bases and 1 base, there was a span of 10 bases. The chain's CDR3 is CASSSAAGNTEAFF. DNA of the CDR3: TGTGCCAGCAGTTCCGCCGCGGGGAACACTGAAGCTTTCTTT.

This clonotype came up many times. The V call is TRBV6-1, the J call TRBJ1-6; D is possibly TRBD1 (5 bases). V gave up 4 bases and J gave up 1 base, with 11 bases separating them. The CDR3 has 16 amino acids. Germline V CDR1 and CDR2: MNHNS, SASEGT. The CDR3 region has the DNA TGTGCCAGCAGTGTCCCCAGGGAATCCTATAATTCACCCCTCCACTTT. Its protein is CASSVPRESYNSPLHF.

There are many counts of this clonotype. This chain connects TRBV4-1 to TRBJ2-7; D perhaps matches TRBD2 (6 bases). This CDR3 has 15 residues. Germline V gene lookup returns CDR1 MGHRA and CDR2 YSYEKL. Trimming stripped 5 bases from V and 2 bases from J, with 16 bases between. The CDR3 loop reads CASSYAGAGTYEQYF. CDR3 in DNA: TGCGCCAGCAGCTATGCAGGTGCGGGAACCTACGAGCAGTACTTC.

This clonotype has at least ten counts. The gene calls are TRBV10-3 and TRBJ2-2, with TRBD2 matching over 11 bases. The V segment lost 2 bases and the J segment 7 bases; nucleotides outside the gene matches: 6. There are 16 residues in the CDR3. Germline CDR1 and CDR2: ENHRY and SYGVKD. CDR3: CAISENSGRADGELFF. The DNA of the CDR3 is TGTGCCATCAGTGAGAATAGCGGGAGGGCCGACGGGGAGCTGTTTTTT.

The table lists this clonotype with many counts. The chain employs TRBV25-1 and TRBJ1-5, with TRBD1 as a possible D gene (6 bases). Deletions cut 2 bases from V and 3 bases from J, with 8 bases between. Per germline, CDR1 MGHDK and CDR2 SYGVNS. CDR3 size: 14 residues. CDR3 residues: CASSETGLNQPQHF. In DNA, the CDR3 is TGTGCCAGCAGTGAAACAGGGCTCAATCAGCCCCAGCATTTT.

This clonotype was recorded at least ten times. The genes are TRBV28 and TRBJ1-1; D gene ambiguous. The CDR3 contains 14 residues. V was cut by 6 bases and J by 3 bases, with 14 bases left in between. Germline V CDR1 and CDR2: MDHEN, SYDVKM. The CDR3 nucleotides read TGTGCCAGCAGCCTTCTACACCCAGACACTGAAGCTTTCTTT. This translates into CASSLLHPDTEAFF.

The table lists this clonotype with many counts. The V and J genes are TRBV30 and TRBJ2-2, with 7 bases aligning to TRBD2. V lost 3 bases to trimming and J lost 7 bases; unmatched junction nucleotides: 8. This CDR3 contains 14 residues. The germline V gene has CDR1 GTSNPN and CDR2 SVGIG (reference sequence). In nucleotides, the CDR3 is TGTGCCTGGAGCACTAGCGATTTGAGCGGGGAGCTGTTTTTT. Its protein is CAWSTSDLSGELFF.

This clonotype was counted ten times or more. The rearrangement joins TRBV6-1 to TRBJ1-2, with D possibly TRBD1 on 6 matching bases. CDR1 is MNHNS, CDR2 SASEGT, per germline. The CDR3 length is 13 residues. The V end lost 6 bases, the J end lost 6 bases, and 14 bases lay between the germline ends. DNA for the CDR3: TGTGCCAGCAGGCTCCTCGACAGGCATGGCTACACCTTC. Translating gives CASRLLDRHGYTF.

This clonotype showed up just a few times. V usage is TRBV6-1 and J usage is TRBJ2-5; TRBD2 matches at 7 bases. CDR3 length: 12 amino acids. Trimming removed 8 bases from V and 3 bases from J; junction bases left unmatched: 3. Germline V lookup: CDR1 MNHNS, CDR2 SASEGT. The CDR3 is CASHGGEETQYF. DNA for the CDR3: TGTGCCAGCCATGGGGGGGAAGAGACCCAGTACTTC.

This clonotype was picked up many times. The gene calls are TRBV15 and TRBJ2-4; no clear D gene. Germline V lookup: CDR1 LNHNV, CDR2 YYDKDF (reference sequence). Trimming left V 1 base short and J 0 bases short, with 7 bases between. CDR3 length: 15 amino acids. CDR3 region: CATSRGAVAKNIQYF. In DNA, the CDR3 is TGTGCCACCAGCAGAGGGGCCGTAGCCAAAAACATTCAGTACTTC.

As concerns this clonotype: Germline is not matched at one junction end, which may reflect a read error. The chain links TRBV7-2 to TRBJ2-4; 8 bases align to TRBD2. The germline gives CDR1 SGHTA, CDR2 FQGNSA. This CDR3 has 14 amino acids. CDR3 DNA sequence: TGTGCCAGCAGCTTAGCTCGGGAGGGGTACATTAAGTACTTC. As protein: CASSLAREGYIKYF.

Worth noting for this clonotype: One base away lies a much larger clone, so this may be a sequencing read error. Here the CDR3 DNA reads TGTGCCAGCAGTCAACAGGGGGGACAGAACACTGAATCTTTCTTT. Its protein product is CASSQQGGQNTESFF. The V call is TRBV28, the J call TRBJ1-1; 8 bases align to TRBD1. This CDR3 spans 15 amino acids. The V gene's germline CDR1 is MDHEN and CDR2 SYDVKM.

This clonotype has at least ten counts. J is TRBJ1-2 and V is TRBV29-1; 10 bases map to TRBD1. The CDR3 sequence is 14 residues long. With V trimmed by 6 bases and J by 3 bases, 7 bases remained unmatched. Germline V lookup: CDR1 SQVTM, CDR2 ANQGSEA. CDR3 region: CSVVRGQGDYGYTF. CDR3 nucleotide sequence: TGCAGCGTCGTCCGCGGACAGGGGGACTATGGCTACACCTTC.

This clonotype was recorded at least ten times. The V call is TRBV20-1, the J call TRBJ1-3; D is perhaps TRBD1 (6 bases). Trimming removed 3 bases from V and 4 bases from J, with 13 bases in between. The CDR3 loop spans 14 amino acids. Germline CDR1 reads DFQATT; CDR2 reads SNEGSKA (reference sequence). The CDR3 sequence is CSASSQGKGNTIYF. CDR3 nucleotides: TGCAGTGCTAGTTCCCAGGGGAAAGGAAACACCATATATTTT.

This clonotype came up many times. One junction end disagrees with the germline gene, perhaps due to a read error. The rearrangement joins TRBV2 to TRBJ1-2; D unresolved. CDR1 SNHLY and CDR2 FYNNEI come from the germline V gene. The CDR3 sequence is 10 residues long. This chain's CDR3 is CASRGPPHNF. The CDR3 nucleotides are TGTGCCAGCCGAGGTCCCCCACACAACTTC.

This clonotype was found many times. V gene TRBV10-2 combines with J gene TRBJ1-6, with TRBD1 as a possible D gene (5 bases). The CDR3 totals 15 residues. Germline CDR1 WSHSY, CDR2 SAAADI. Trimming removed 4 bases from V and 5 bases from J, with 12 bases in between. The CDR3 loop is CASSVPGTDNSPLHF. The CDR3 DNA reads TGCGCCAGCAGTGTGCCGGGGACGGATAATTCACCCCTCCACTTT.

This clonotype has a count of ten or more. The rearrangement uses TRBV7-2 and TRBJ1-5, with D possibly being TRBD1 (5 bases). The V end was cut by 0 bases, the J end by 5 bases, with 8 bases between. CDR1 and CDR2 from the germline V gene are SGHTA and FQGNSA. The CDR3 runs to 14 residues. The CDR3 loop is CASSLAGTHQPQHF. The CDR3 DNA reads as TGTGCCAGCAGCTTAGCAGGGACTCATCAGCCCCAGCATTTT.